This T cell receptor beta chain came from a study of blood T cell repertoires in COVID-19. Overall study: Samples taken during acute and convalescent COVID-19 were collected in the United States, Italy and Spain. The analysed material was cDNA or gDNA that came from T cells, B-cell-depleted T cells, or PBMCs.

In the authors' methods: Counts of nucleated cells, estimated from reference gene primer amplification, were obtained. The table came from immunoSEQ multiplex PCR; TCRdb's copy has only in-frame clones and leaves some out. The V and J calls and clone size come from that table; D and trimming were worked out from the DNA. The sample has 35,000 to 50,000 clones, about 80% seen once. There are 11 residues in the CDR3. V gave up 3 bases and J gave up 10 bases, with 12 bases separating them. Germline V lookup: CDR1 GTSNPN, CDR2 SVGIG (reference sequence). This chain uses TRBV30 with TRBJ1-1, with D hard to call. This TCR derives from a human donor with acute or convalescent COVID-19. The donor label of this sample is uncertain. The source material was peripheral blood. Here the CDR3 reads CAWSDLLGAFF. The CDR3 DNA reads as TGTGCCTGGAGCGACTTGCTGGGAGCTTTCTTT.